The clone carrying this TCR beta chain was seen many times. Its antigen is unidentified. These data come from a study of CD8 T cells in ankylosing spondylitis. Trimming took off 4 bases at V and 8 bases at J, with 14 bases between the two ends. The CDR3 consists of 14 residues. The germline V gene has CDR1 LGHNA and CDR2 YSLEER. Study findings and constraints: Prior work had noted some motif variants in reactive arthritis blood and synovial fluid. Blood of patients with ankylosing spondylitis appeared to be characterized by a TCR beta motif of about eight highly homologous variants. As reported, disease-linked clones showed significant enrichment in matched ankylosing spondylitis synovial fluid.

TCR beta libraries were made by quantitative 5'-RACE with molecular barcodes. TCRdb independently ran MiXCR on the 5' RACE reads; one entry per CDR3 protein. Of tens of thousands of distinct CDR3 sequences listed, roughly 5.2% are singletons. The clonotype originates from a male donor with ankylosing spondylitis or in good health (not recorded which). The V call is TRBV4-3, the J call TRBJ1-4; tentative D call: TRBD1 (6 bases). Material: blood, either unsorted or a sorted T cell fraction (not recorded which). Here the CDR3 reads CASSPEGGGEKLFF. CDR3 nucleotide sequence: TGCGCCAGCAGCCCCGAGGGGGGCGGGGAAAAACTGTTTTTT.